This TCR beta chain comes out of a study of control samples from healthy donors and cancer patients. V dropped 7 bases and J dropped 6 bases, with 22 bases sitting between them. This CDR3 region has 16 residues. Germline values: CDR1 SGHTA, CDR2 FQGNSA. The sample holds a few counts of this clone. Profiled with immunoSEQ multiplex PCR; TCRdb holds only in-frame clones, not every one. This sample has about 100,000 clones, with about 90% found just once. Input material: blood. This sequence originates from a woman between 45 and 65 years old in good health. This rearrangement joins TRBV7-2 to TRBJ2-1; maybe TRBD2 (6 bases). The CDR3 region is CASNRGLAPKGNEQFF. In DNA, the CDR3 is TGTGCCAGCAATAGGGGTCTAGCGCCTAAGGGCAATGAGCAGTTCTTC. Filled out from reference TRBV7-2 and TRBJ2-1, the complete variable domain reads GAGVSQSPSNKVTEKGKDVELRCDPISGHTALYWYRQSLGQGLEFLIYFQGNSAPDKSGLPSDRFSAERTGGSVSTLTIQRTQQEDSAVYLCASNRGLAPKGNEQFFGPGTRLTVL.